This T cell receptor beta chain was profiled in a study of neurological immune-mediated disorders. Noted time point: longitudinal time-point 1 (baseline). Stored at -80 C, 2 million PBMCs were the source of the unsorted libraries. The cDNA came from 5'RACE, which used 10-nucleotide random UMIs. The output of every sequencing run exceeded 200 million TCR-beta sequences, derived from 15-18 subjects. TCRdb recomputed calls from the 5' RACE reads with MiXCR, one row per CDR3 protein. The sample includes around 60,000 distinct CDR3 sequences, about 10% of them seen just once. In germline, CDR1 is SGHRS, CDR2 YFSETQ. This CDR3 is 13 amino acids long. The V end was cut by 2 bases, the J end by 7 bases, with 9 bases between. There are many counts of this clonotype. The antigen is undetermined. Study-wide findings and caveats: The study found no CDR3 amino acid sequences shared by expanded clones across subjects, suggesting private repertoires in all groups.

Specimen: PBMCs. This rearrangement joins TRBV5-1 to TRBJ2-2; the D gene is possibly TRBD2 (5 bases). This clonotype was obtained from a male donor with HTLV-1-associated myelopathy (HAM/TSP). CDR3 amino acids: CASSLSGSGELFF. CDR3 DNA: TGCGCCAGCAGCTTATCGGGGAGCGGGGAGCTGTTTTTT.